These T cell receptor beta chains were read from a single sample in a study of T-cell reconstitution after alpha-beta-depleted transplantation in children. Each CDR3 protein gets one entry after TCRdb re-called the PCR reads with MiXCR. The table has fewer than 700,000 distinct CDR3 sequences, roughly 23% seen once; the top ten hold roughly 15%. Sequenced material: PBMCs, mostly from graft donor cells, taken 360 days after TCRalphabeta/CD19-depleted stem cell transplant. The source is a boy less than two years old who had a stem cell transplant for acute myeloid leukemia, so the T cells may come from the graft donor. Both conserved end residues are part of each CDR3. The D gene is left open where the match is weak. Clone size appears in some rows only: once, few, many, or a class for an expanded clone.

v_call,clone_size,d_call,j_call,cdr3_aa,cdr3_nt
TRBV24-1,.,TRBD1,TRBJ1-1,CATSDWDRMNTEAFF,TGTGCCACCAGTGATTGGGACAGAATGAACACTGAAGCTTTCTTT
TRBV20-1,.,.,TRBJ2-1,CSARGLGGAYNEQFF,TGCAGTGCTAGGGGCCTCGGGGGAGCCTACAATGAGCAGTTCTTC
TRBV5-1,few,TRBD2,TRBJ2-2,CASSWTSSGELFF,TGCGCCAGCAGCTGGACTAGCTCCGGGGAGCTGTTTTTT
TRBV7-2,.,.,TRBJ2-5,CASSLLSRGGPETQYF,TGTGCCAGCAGCTTGCTTTCGAGGGGGGGCCCTGAGACCCAGTACTTC
TRBV20-1,few,TRBD1,TRBJ2-5,CSARDPDRDFQETQYF,TGCAGTGCTAGAGATCCGGACAGGGACTTCCAAGAGACCCAGTACTTC
TRBV20-1,many,TRBD2,TRBJ2-1,CSALNGGAYNEQFF,TGCAGTGCTTTAAACGGGGGGGCCTACAATGAGCAGTTCTTC
TRBV10-3,.,.,TRBJ2-2,CAISMDSNTGELFF,TGTGCCATCAGTATGGATTCGAACACCGGGGAGCTGTTTTTT
TRBV7-9,.,.,TRBJ2-4,CASSTEGAKNIQYF,TGTGCCAGCAGTACAGAGGGAGCCAAAAACATTCAGTACTTC
TRBV19,.,.,TRBJ1-5,CASTTRAGNQPQHF,TGTGCCAGTACGACCCGTGCCGGCAATCAGCCCCAGCATTTT
TRBV6-2/TRBV6-3,many,.,TRBJ2-4,CASSYTPATEGDIQYF,TGTGCCAGCAGTTACACTCCCGCGACAGAAGGGGACATTCAGTACTTC
TRBV11-1,.,TRBD2,TRBJ2-1,CASSPGLAGVSSYNEQFF,TGTGCCAGCAGCCCGGGACTAGCGGGGGTAAGCTCCTACAATGAGCAGTTCTTC
TRBV12-3/TRBV12-4,.,.,TRBJ1-3,CASNPGQSGNTIYF,TGTGCCAGCAACCCTGGACAATCTGGAAACACCATATATTTT
TRBV29-1,.,.,TRBJ2-3,CSVESSGTDTQYF,TGCAGCGTTGAATCCAGCGGCACAGATACGCAGTATTTT
TRBV7-9,once,TRBD2,TRBJ2-5,CASSLVGRGTSQETQYF,TGTGCCAGCAGCTTAGTAGGGAGGGGAACCTCCCAAGAGACCCAGTACTTC
TRBV12-3/TRBV12-4,many,TRBD1,TRBJ1-2,CASSYGTGWNYGYTF,TGTGCCAGCAGTTACGGGACAGGCTGGAACTATGGCTACACCTTC
TRBV28,few,TRBD1,TRBJ2-2,CASIGAGGSSSGELFF,TGTGCCAGCATCGGGGCAGGGGGCTCGAGTTCCGGGGAGCTGTTTTTT
TRBV27,few,.,TRBJ1-1,CASSSPGGDMNTEAFF,TGTGCCAGCAGCTCTCCGGGTGGGGACATGAACACTGAAGCTTTCTTT
TRBV20-1,few,TRBD1,TRBJ2-7,CSARTGDREVF,TGCAGTGCTAGAACGGGGGACAGGGAGGTCTTC
TRBV5-5,.,TRBD1,TRBJ2-5,CASSWGQGGAQGETQYF,TGTGCCAGCAGCTGGGGACAGGGGGGGGCCCAGGGAGAGACCCAGTACTTC
TRBV29-1,few,.,TRBJ2-3,CSVRLVLTDTQYF,TGCAGCGTTCGACTAGTTCTCACAGATACGCAGTATTTT
TRBV18,many,.,TRBJ2-5,CASSLNTGILQETQYF,TGTGCCAGCTCACTTAATACAGGGATCCTTCAAGAGACCCAGTACTTC
TRBV9,.,.,TRBJ1-1,CASSAGRAPFF,TGTGCCAGCAGCGCTGGACGGGCGCCATTCTTT
TRBV5-5,few,TRBD1,TRBJ2-7,CASSFSLWTGGHEQYF,TGTGCCAGCAGCTTTAGTTTGTGGACAGGGGGTCACGAGCAGTACTTC
TRBV7-6,.,.,TRBJ2-1,CASSPPGSRAYNEQFF,TGTGCCAGCAGCCCCCCGGGGAGCCGAGCCTACAATGAGCAGTTCTTC
TRBV29-1,few,TRBD1,TRBJ1-1,CSVKTGTTEAFF,TGCAGCGTGAAGACAGGGACCACTGAAGCTTTCTTT
TRBV2,.,.,TRBJ2-7,CASSGMRGGEQYF,TGTGCCAGCAGTGGGATGAGGGGAGGCGAGCAGTACTTC
TRBV7-2,few,.,TRBJ2-5,CASSRTGGWETQYF,TGTGCCAGCAGCCGCACGGGGGGCTGGGAGACCCAGTACTTC
TRBV7-6,.,TRBD1,TRBJ1-5,CASSPQMAGGGNQPQHF,TGTGCCAGCAGCCCCCAGATGGCAGGGGGCGGCAATCAGCCCCAGCATTTT
TRBV11-1,many,.,TRBJ2-4,CASSPAPPDIQYF,TGTGCCAGCAGCCCCGCCCCCCCGGACATTCAGTACTTC
TRBV12-3/TRBV12-4,.,TRBD2,TRBJ2-1,CASWSGGLSYNEQFF,TGTGCCAGCTGGAGCGGGGGGCTGTCCTACAATGAGCAGTTCTTC
TRBV27,.,.,TRBJ2-5,CASRTDSFQETQYF,TGTGCCAGCAGAACGGACAGTTTCCAAGAGACCCAGTACTTC
TRBV28,many,TRBD1,TRBJ2-2,CASSSNGQGAPGELFF,TGTGCCAGCAGTTCGAACGGACAGGGAGCCCCCGGGGAGCTGTTTTTT
TRBV5-1,.,.,TRBJ2-1,CASSLDRVYNEQFF,TGCGCCAGCAGCTTGGACAGGGTCTACAATGAGCAGTTCTTC
TRBV15,.,.,TRBJ2-7,CATSRGHRYTYEQYF,TGTGCCACCAGCAGAGGCCACAGGTACACCTACGAGCAGTACTTC
TRBV7-6,.,TRBD2,TRBJ2-1,CASRRLAGSSYNEQFF,TGTGCCAGCAGGCGACTAGCGGGGTCCTCCTACAATGAGCAGTTCTTC
TRBV6-5,.,.,TRBJ1-1,CASSYKGAPRDTEAFF,TGTGCCAGCAGTTACAAAGGGGCCCCCCGGGACACTGAAGCTTTCTTT
TRBV6-1,.,TRBD1,TRBJ1-4,CASCPGTGGAPRREKLFF,TGTGCCAGCTGTCCCGGGACAGGGGGCGCCCCGAGGAGGGAAAAACTGTTTTTT
TRBV4-3,.,.,TRBJ2-2,CASSQDWVDAGELFF,TGCGCCAGCAGCCAAGATTGGGTGGACGCCGGGGAGCTGTTTTTT
TRBV28,many,.,TRBJ2-1,CASSFRRDYNEQFF,TGTGCCAGCAGTTTCCGCAGGGACTACAATGAGCAGTTCTTC